The 22 T cell receptor beta chains below come from one sample, sequenced in a study of blood T cell repertoires in COVID-19. Libraries were prepared by immunoSEQ multiplex PCR; TCRdb keeps only in-frame clonotypes and omits some of them. The sample has almost 300,000 clones, around nine tenths seen once; the top ten hold approximately 12%. Material for sequencing was peripheral blood. These receptors were obtained from a woman aged 30 to 39 with COVID-19, enrolled during active disease.

J is TRBJ1-1 and V is TRBV19; TRBD1 agrees at 7 bases. In germline, CDR1 is LNHDA, CDR2 SQIVND (reference sequence). The CDR3 contains 14 residues. The V segment lost 7 bases and the J segment 3 bases; nucleotides outside the gene matches: 8. In nucleotides, the CDR3 is TGTGCCAGTACCCCGGGGACAGCTTACACTGAAGCTTTCTTT. Translating it yields CASTPGTAYTEAFF.

V is TRBV6-5 and J is TRBJ2-1; tentative D call: TRBD2 (7 bases). CDR3 length: 16 amino acids. The germline CDR1 and CDR2 sequences are MNHEY and SVGAGI. Trimming shortened V by 0 bases and J by 10 bases, and 19 bases separated the two germline ends. CDR3 sequence: CASSYSAGALLSEQFF. As DNA, the CDR3 is TGTGCCAGCAGTTACTCGGCGGGGGCCCTGTTGTCGGAGCAGTTCTTC.

The rearrangement links TRBV6-5 to TRBJ1-1, with a weak D call TRBD1 (6 bases). The CDR3 runs 13 residues. Trimming took off 0 bases at V and 7 bases at J, with 9 bases between the two ends. CDR1 is MNHEY and CDR2 is SVGAGI in the germline V gene. Here the CDR3 reads CASSYSQGREAFF. CDR3 in DNA: TGTGCCAGCAGTTACTCACAGGGCCGTGAAGCTTTCTTT.

This clone was recorded only once. The chain couples TRBV24-1 to TRBJ1-4, with a tentative D call TRBD1 (5 bases). There are 14 residues in the CDR3. Trimming left V 7 bases short and J 6 bases short, with 14 bases between. The germline V gene has CDR1 KGHDR and CDR2 SFDVKD. In DNA, the CDR3 is TGTGCCACCAGGGTGGTCGGGGGGGATGAAAAACTGTTTTTT. It codes for CATRVVGGDEKLFF.

The chain couples TRBV28 to TRBJ2-1, with D perhaps TRBD2 (5 bases). From germline, CDR1 is MDHEN and CDR2 SYDVKM. This CDR3 has 11 amino acids. With 6 bases removed from V and 11 bases from J, the gap between germline ends came to 11 bases. CDR3 coding DNA: TGTGCCAGCAGATATGCGGGTAAGCAGTTCTTC. Residues: CASRYAGKQFF. The full variable domain, its missing parts supplied by reference TRBV28 and TRBJ2-1, is DVKVTQSSRYLVKRTGEKVFLECVQDMDHENMFWYRQDPGLGLRLIYFSYDVKMKEKGDIPEGYSVSREKKERFSLILESASTNQTSMYLCASRYAGKQFFGPGTRLTVL.

The V gene is TRBV5-1, the J gene TRBJ2-3; 12 bases fit TRBD2. The V gene end was trimmed by 0 bases and the J gene end by 8 bases; junction bases not matched to a gene: 4. Per germline, CDR1 SGHRS and CDR2 YFSETQ. The CDR3 is made up of 15 amino acids. In nucleotides, the CDR3 is TGCGCCAGCAGCTTGGGGACTAGCGGGGACGCTACGCAGTATTTT. It is translated as CASSLGTSGDATQYF.

V usage is TRBV11-1 and J usage is TRBJ1-4, with TRBD1 as a possible D gene (5 bases). V lost 5 bases and J lost 1, with 14 bases in between. The CDR3 runs 16 residues. Germline loops: CDR1 SGHAT, CDR2 FQDESV (reference sequence). CDR3 region: CASSLRGWRTNEKLFF. CDR3 nucleotide sequence: TGTGCCAGCAGCCTACGGGGGTGGCGAACTAATGAAAAACTGTTTTTT.

The CDR3 reads CASSPDSLSPYF. CDR3 DNA sequence: TGTGCCAGCTCACCGGATAGCTTATCTCCATACTTC. The chain joins TRBV18 to TRBJ2-7; D gene unclear. Per germline, CDR1 KGHSH and CDR2 LQKENI. Trimming took 3 bases from V and 13 from J, leaving 16 bases between them. The CDR3 has 12 residues.

The rearrangement links TRBV5-5 to TRBJ1-3; 7 nucleotides match TRBD1. Trimming cost V 2 bases and J 0 bases; bases outside gene matches: 5. The CDR3 contains 16 residues. Germline assignment: CDR1 SGHKS and CDR2 YYEKEE (reference sequence). CDR3 sequence (DNA): TGTGCCAGCAGCTTACTAGGGACAGACTCTGGAAACACCATATATTTT. Protein sequence: CASSLLGTDSGNTIYF.

The V gene is TRBV5-8, the J gene TRBJ1-4; 11 bases are a match to TRBD1. With V trimmed by 1 base and J by 7 bases, 3 bases remained unmatched. The CDR3 loop spans 15 amino acids. The germline V gene encodes CDR1 SGHTS and CDR2 YDEGEE. The chain's CDR3 is CASSLSGTGGEKLFF. The CDR3 region has the DNA TGTGCCAGCAGCTTGTCGGGGACAGGGGGTGAAAAACTGTTTTTT.

The chain recombines TRBV27 with TRBJ2-7; D is unresolved. Germline V CDR1 and CDR2: MNHEY, SMNVEV (reference sequence). The CDR3 runs 13 residues. Between the trimmed V and J ends, which lost 3 bases and 3 bases, there was a span of 9 bases. CDR3 coding DNA: TGTGCCAGCAGTTTTTCCCCCCACTACGAGCAGTACTTC. It codes for CASSFSPHYEQYF.

V is TRBV7-9 and J is TRBJ2-5; D gene uncertain. Trimming removed 4 bases at V and 3 bases at J, with 15 bases between. CDR1 is SEHNR and CDR2 is FQNEAQ in the germline V gene (reference sequence). This CDR3 is 15 amino acids long. The CDR3 loop reads CASSSNLYREETQYF. In DNA, the CDR3 is TGTGCCAGCAGCTCCAACCTCTACAGAGAAGAGACCCAGTACTTC.

This clone was seen only once. The rearrangement joins TRBV5-1 to TRBJ1-5; 7 positions match TRBD1. This CDR3 has 14 residues. Germline V gene lookup returns CDR1 SGHRS and CDR2 YFSETQ. V shed 0 bases, J shed 5 bases, and the junction held 2 bases outside the gene matches. This chain's CDR3 is CASSLGGGYQPQHF. For the CDR3, the DNA is TGCGCCAGCAGCTTGGGAGGGGGCTATCAGCCCCAGCATTTT. The variable domain in full, with the rest retrieved from reference TRBV5-1 and TRBJ1-5, is KAGVTQTPRYLIKTRGQQVTLSCSPISGHRSVSWYQQTPGQGLQFLFEYFSETQRNKGNFPGRFSGRQFSNSRSEMNVSTLELGDSALYLCASSLGGGYQPQHFGDGTRLSIL.

This clone was seen a single time. The chain combines TRBV2 with TRBJ1-1; D is uncertain. V was shortened by 8 bases and J by 4 bases, with 14 bases between the two germline ends. Germline CDR1 SNHLY, CDR2 FYNNEI. The CDR3 totals 13 residues. The CDR3: CASRLDWGTEAFF. Written as DNA, the CDR3 is TGTGCCAGCCGGTTGGACTGGGGCACTGAAGCTTTCTTT.

This rearrangement joins TRBV7-9 to TRBJ2-3; possibly TRBD2 for D (5 bases). This CDR3 spans 18 amino acids. Trimming stripped 5 bases from V and 0 bases from J, with 21 bases between. The V gene's germline CDR1 is SEHNR and CDR2 FQNEAQ (reference sequence). CDR3 coding DNA: TGTGCCAGCAGCCGACAAGAGGGATTAACCTCTAGCACAGATACGCAGTATTTT. Protein product: CASSRQEGLTSSTDTQYF. Supplemented by reference TRBV7-9 and TRBJ2-3, the full variable domain reads DTGVSQNPRHKITKRGQNVTFRCDPISEHNRLYWYRQTLGQGPEFLTYFQNEAQLEKSRLLSDRFSAERPKGSFSTLEIQRTEQGDSAMYLCASSRQEGLTSSTDTQYFGPGTRLTVL.

The chain is built from TRBV6-5 and TRBJ1-5; D might be TRBD1 (5 bases). Germline-derived CDR1 and CDR2 are MNHEY and SVGAGI. The CDR3 sequence is 15 residues long. Between the trimmed V and J ends, which lost 5 bases and 5 bases, there was a span of 16 bases. The CDR3 region has the DNA TGTGCCAGCAGTCACAGATTAGGGGATTATCAGCCCCAGCATTTT. Protein product: CASSHRLGDYQPQHF.

The V gene is TRBV20-1, the J gene TRBJ2-3; D gene unclear. Germline V CDR1 and CDR2: DFQATT, SNEGSKA (reference sequence). V was cut by 6 bases and J by 3 bases, with 7 bases left in between. The length of the CDR3 is 11 residues. The CDR3 loop reads CSARLTDTQYF. As DNA, the CDR3 is TGCAGTGCGCGACTTACAGATACGCAGTATTTT.

The rearrangement joins TRBV5-1 to TRBJ1-4; D uncertain. Germline CDR1 is SGHRS and CDR2 is YFSETQ. V lost 1 base to trimming and J lost 4 bases, with 17 bases between them. The CDR3 has 17 residues. CDR3 DNA sequence: TGCGCCAGCAGCTTGTTGGCAGGTCGCTTTCTTAATGAAAAACTGTTTTTT. Translated: CASSLLAGRFLNEKLFF.

The chain joins TRBV9 to TRBJ1-6, with a possible D match to TRBD1 (6 bases). This CDR3 is 16 amino acids long. V lost 0 bases and J 7 bases, leaving 14 bases between the germline ends. CDR1 and CDR2 (germline): SGDLS, YYNGEE. Here the CDR3 reads CASSVGKSRGNSPLHF. As DNA, the CDR3 is TGTGCCAGCAGCGTAGGCAAGTCGAGGGGGAATTCACCCCTCCACTTT.

This clone was found once. This chain connects TRBV3-1 (or the pseudogene TRBV3-2) to TRBJ2-1; 8 bases line up with TRBD2. The germline gives CDR1 LGHDT, CDR2 YNNKEL (reference sequence). The CDR3 has 13 residues. V lost 4 bases to trimming and J lost 12 bases; unmatched junction nucleotides: 8. CDR3 sequence: CASSLYSGDWQFF. The CDR3, as DNA: TGTGCCAGCAGCCTATATAGCGGGGACTGGCAGTTCTTC.

The chain carries TRBV5-1 and TRBJ1-2; 9 bases are shared with TRBD1. With V trimmed by 3 bases and J by 5 bases, 8 bases remained unmatched. Per the germline V gene, CDR1 is SGHRS and CDR2 is YFSETQ. This CDR3 spans 15 amino acids. The CDR3 protein is CASSSTGQGAYGYTF. CDR3 DNA: TGCGCCAGCAGCTCGACGGGACAGGGTGCGTATGGCTACACCTTC.

The V and J genes are TRBV5-1 and TRBJ2-7; possible D gene TRBD1, 6 bases. The CDR3 runs to 14 residues. V was trimmed by 1 base and J by 0 bases, leaving 8 bases between them. The germline CDR1 and CDR2 sequences are SGHRS and YFSETQ. CDR3 protein: CASSLLDSSYEQYF. The CDR3 coding sequence is TGCGCCAGCAGCTTGTTGGACAGCTCCTACGAGCAGTACTTC.